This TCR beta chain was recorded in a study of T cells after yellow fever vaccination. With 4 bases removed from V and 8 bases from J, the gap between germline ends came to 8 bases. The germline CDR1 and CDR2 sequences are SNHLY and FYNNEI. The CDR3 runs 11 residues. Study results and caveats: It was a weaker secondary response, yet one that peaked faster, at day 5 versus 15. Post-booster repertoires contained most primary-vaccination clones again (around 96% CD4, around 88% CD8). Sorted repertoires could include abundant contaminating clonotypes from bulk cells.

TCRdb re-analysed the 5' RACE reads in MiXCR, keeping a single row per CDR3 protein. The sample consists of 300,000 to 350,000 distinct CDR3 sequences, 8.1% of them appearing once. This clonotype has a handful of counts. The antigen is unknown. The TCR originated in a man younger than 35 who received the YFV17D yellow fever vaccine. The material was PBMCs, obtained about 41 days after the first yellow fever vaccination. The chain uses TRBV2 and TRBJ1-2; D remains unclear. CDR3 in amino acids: CASSVAWGYTF. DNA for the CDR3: TGTGCCAGCAGTGTGGCTTGGGGCTACACCTTC.